The rows below give T cell receptor beta chains drawn from one sample of a study of blood T cell repertoires in COVID-19. The method was immunoSEQ multiplex PCR; TCRdb's version includes in-frame clones alone and lacks a portion of them. In the table there are approximately 68,000 clones, around nine tenths of which are singletons. Sample: peripheral blood. These receptors all stem from a woman aged 60-75 years with acute or convalescent COVID-19. Both conserved end residues are part of each CDR3. The D gene is left open where the match is weak. Expanded clones are given a class, and other clones once, few, many or no size at all.

j_call | v_call | clone_size | d_call | cdr3_aa | cdr3_nt
TRBJ1-1 | TRBV11-1 | NA | NA | CASSFGAGLPEAFF | TGTGCCAGCAGCTTTGGGGCAGGGCTACCTGAAGCTTTCTTT
TRBJ1-3 | TRBV27 | NA | NA | CASRGSSGNTIYF | TGTGCCAGCAGGGGCAGCTCTGGAAACACCATATATTTT
TRBJ1-5 | TRBV6-5 | NA | NA | CASDVGGSKPQHF | TGTGCCAGCGATGTAGGGGGAAGTAAGCCCCAGCATTTT
TRBJ1-1 | TRBV28 | NA | NA | CASSSPSPQGRPEAFF | TGTGCCAGCAGTTCCCCTTCACCTCAGGGTCGCCCTGAAGCTTTCTTT
TRBJ2-4 | TRBV5-5 | NA | NA | CASSFYRESGNIQYF | TGTGCCAGCAGCTTCTACAGGGAAAGTGGAAACATTCAGTACTTC
TRBJ2-7 | TRBV6-6 | NA | TRBD1 | CASSRQGGESYEQYF | TGTGCCAGCAGTAGACAGGGGGGTGAATCCTACGAGCAGTACTTC
TRBJ1-1 | TRBV9 | NA | NA | CASSVGLGGSTEAFF | TGTGCCAGCAGCGTGGGCCTTGGGGGGTCCACTGAAGCTTTCTTT
TRBJ1-3 | TRBV19 | NA | NA | CASSPNRISGNTIYF | TGTGCCAGTAGTCCCAACAGGATTTCTGGAAACACCATATATTTT
TRBJ2-7 | TRBV30 | NA | NA | CAWSSGAYEQYF | TGTGCCTGGTCCTCGGGGGCCTACGAGCAGTACTTC
TRBJ2-2 | TRBV28 | few | TRBD1 | CASSLRDRITGELFF | TGTGCCAGCAGTTTAAGGGACAGGATAACCGGGGAGCTGTTTTTT
TRBJ2-1 | TRBV5-5 | NA | TRBD2 | CASSFIIAGDYNEQFF | TGTGCCAGCAGCTTTATTATAGCGGGGGACTACAATGAGCAGTTCTTC
TRBJ1-5 | TRBV6-6 | NA | NA | CASSYPGGDQPQHF | TGTGCCAGCAGTTATCCCGGGGGAGATCAGCCCCAGCATTTT
TRBJ2-3 | TRBV7-2 | NA | TRBD2 | CASSPLPSGGAGTQYF | TGTGCCAGCAGCCCCCTCCCTAGCGGGGGGGCCGGTACGCAGTATTTT
TRBJ2-1 | TRBV5-1 | NA | NA | CASSLVQGRHNEQFF | TGCGCCAGCAGCTTGGTACAGGGTAGACACAATGAGCAGTTCTTC
TRBJ2-1 | TRBV7-2 | NA | NA | CASSLVRREQFF | TGTGCCAGCAGCTTAGTCAGGCGAGAGCAGTTCTTC
TRBJ2-5 | TRBV29-1 | NA | TRBD1 | CSFTGDRETQYF | TGCAGCTTCACAGGGGATAGGGAGACCCAGTACTTC
TRBJ1-2 | TRBV6-2/TRBV6-3 | NA | TRBD1 | CASSPGQGGSYTF | TGTGCCAGCAGCCCCGGACAGGGGGGTAGCTACACCTTC
TRBJ2-3 | TRBV9 | few | TRBD2 | CASSVELAGRGTDTQYF | TGTGCCAGCAGCGTAGAGTTGGCGGGGCGGGGGACAGATACGCAGTATTTT
TRBJ1-5 | TRBV28 | NA | NA | CASGLWTGNQPQHF | TGTGCCAGCGGGTTGTGGACAGGCAATCAGCCCCAGCATTTT
TRBJ1-2 | TRBV5-8 | NA | NA | CASSLRVSYGYTF | TGTGCCAGCAGCTTGAGAGTATCCTATGGCTACACCTTC
TRBJ1-2 | TRBV27 | NA | TRBD1 | CASSLFGQGDYGYTF | TGTGCCAGCAGTTTATTCGGACAGGGGGACTATGGCTACACCTTC
TRBJ2-3 | TRBV10-3 | NA | NA | CAISERSGASTDTQYF | TGTGCCATCAGTGAACGGAGCGGAGCCAGCACAGATACGCAGTATTTT
TRBJ2-1 | TRBV4-2 | NA | TRBD2 | CASSQALGLAGGYDEQFF | TGTGCCAGCAGCCAAGCCCTGGGACTAGCGGGGGGGTACGATGAGCAGTTCTTC